Only a few counts were recorded for the clone carrying this T cell receptor beta chain. A single record per CDR3 protein comes from TCRdb applying MiXCR to the RACE reads. The sample has tens of thousands of distinct CDR3 sequences, 11% seen once. Indicated time point: patch test 2, 6 weeks after DPC sensitization. Regarding treatment: therapeutic diphenylcyclopropenone sensitization with weekly scalp DPC. The data belong to a study of human T cells and chemical hapten exposure. On the study more broadly: Patients were given diphenylcyclopropenone on the scalp weekly across the roughly 24-week study. Slight differences in pooled library volume were the main source of varying TCR yields across samples.

There are 20 residues in the CDR3. CDR1 and CDR2 from the germline V gene are LNHDA and SQIVND (reference sequence). J gave up 5 bases and V 0 bases, and 19 bases lay outside the gene matches. The sequences come from whole blood, collected in connection with sensitization to the hapten diphenylcyclopropenone (DPC). The sequence came from a young man with alopecia areata. Some clones in this sample may be carry-over from other donors' samples. This chain connects TRBV19 to TRBJ1-3; 7 bases are shared with TRBD1. The CDR3 region is CASSIDRRDSLFRSRNTIYF. The DNA of the CDR3 is TGTGCCAGTAGTATAGATCGAAGGGACAGTCTGTTTCGGTCGAGAAACACCATATATTTT.